The 8 T cell receptor beta chains given below trace back to one sample, sequenced in a study of T cells after yellow fever vaccination. TCRdb redid the calling of the 5' RACE reads with MiXCR, one entry per CDR3 protein. The sample shows 90,000 to 150,000 distinct CDR3 sequences, 7.2% of them seen only once. Here the sequenced sample was CD4+ T cells sorted from PBMCs, taken roughly 46 days after the first yellow fever vaccination. Receptors were obtained from a man between 18 and 35 years old who received the YFV17D yellow fever vaccine.

The chain couples TRBV5-4 to TRBJ1-1, with D tentatively TRBD1 (5 bases). The ends were cut back, 4 bases at V and 3 bases at J, with 10 bases in the middle. The CDR3 totals 13 residues. Germline V lookup: CDR1 SGHNT, CDR2 YYREEE (reference sequence). The CDR3 DNA sequence: TGTGCCAGCAGCCACGGGGGGTACACTGAAGCTTTCTTT. Its translation is CASSHGGYTEAFF.

This clonotype was counted a few times. The chain carries TRBV7-2 and TRBJ2-3; tentatively, D is TRBD2 (6 bases). V was cut by 11 bases and J by 6 bases, with 15 bases left in between. Germline V gene lookup returns CDR1 SGHTA and CDR2 FQGNSA. CDR3 length equals 12 residues. The CDR3 DNA reads TGTGCCGCGGGGCCGGGGTGGGATACGCAGTATTTT. This sequence encodes CAAGPGWDTQYF.

This clonotype has at least ten counts. The chain employs TRBV20-1 and TRBJ2-2, with TRBD1 identical over 11 bases. The ends lost 6 bases at V and 5 bases at J; junction bases unmatched: 14. The CDR3 is made up of 17 amino acids. Per germline, CDR1 DFQATT and CDR2 SNEGSKA (reference sequence). CDR3 in amino acids: CSANGQGASPGTGELFF. The CDR3, as DNA: TGCAGTGCCAATGGACAGGGGGCTAGCCCGGGGACCGGGGAGCTGTTTTTT.

In DNA form, the CDR3 reads TGTGCCAGCAGCAGGACAGGGGAGAACACCGGGGAGCTGTTTTTT. It codes for CASSRTGENTGELFF. The chain combines TRBV12-3 or TRBV12-4 with TRBJ2-2, with 9 nucleotides matching TRBD1. This CDR3 has 15 residues. V shed 6 bases, J shed 1 base, and the junction held 3 bases outside the gene matches.

This clonotype was detected ten times or more. The chain uses TRBV4-3 and TRBJ1-1; D unresolved. The CDR3 sequence is 18 residues long. V lost 0 bases and J lost 1, with 18 bases in between. The germline V gene has CDR1 LGHNA and CDR2 YSLEER. CDR3 sequence: CASSQEVGPGYENTEAFF. The CDR3 DNA reads as TGCGCCAGCAGCCAAGAAGTCGGACCGGGATACGAGAACACTGAAGCTTTCTTT.

This clonotype has ten or more counts. The chain joins TRBV5-1 to TRBJ2-5; TRBD1 agrees at 8 bases. The CDR3 runs 15 residues. CDR1 is SGHRS, CDR2 YFSETQ, per germline. V trimming: 2 bases; J trimming: 5 bases; junction bases outside the gene matches: 8. The CDR3 spells CASSLLTGEGETQYF. As DNA, the CDR3 is TGCGCCAGCAGCTTACTGACAGGGGAAGGGGAGACCCAGTACTTC.

This clonotype was counted ten times or more. The chain joins TRBV12-3 or TRBV12-4 to TRBJ2-7; weak D call: TRBD2 (5 bases). The CDR3 contains 11 residues. V was pared by 3 bases and J by 7 bases, with 7 bases between. The CDR3, as DNA: TGTGCCAGCAGTTTTCGGAGGGAGCAGTACTTC. Translation gives CASSFRREQYF.

CDR3 loop: CASSVQGGNTEAFF. The DNA for the CDR3 is TGTGCCAGCAGTGTACAGGGCGGGAACACTGAAGCTTTCTTT. V and J are TRBV6-2 or TRBV6-3 and TRBJ1-1; TRBD1 might be the D (6 bases). The length of the CDR3 is 14 residues. The germline V gene has CDR1 MNHEY and CDR2 SVGEGT. Trimming removed 5 bases from V and 1 base from J, with 11 bases in between.